This is a list of T cell receptor beta chains from one sample in a study of blood T cell repertoires in COVID-19. Assay: immunoSEQ multiplex PCR; the TCRdb copy retains only in-frame clones and omits some. The sample contains about 170,000 clones, more than 75% of which appear only once. The sequencing sample was made of peripheral blood. Receptors originate from a man over 45 who had recovered from COVID-19. CDR3s include the opening cysteine and the closing phenylalanine or tryptophan. The order of the fields is clone size, J gene, V gene, D gene, CDR3 DNA, CDR3 protein. A D gene is named only where the DNA matches it firmly. Only some rows state a clone size, as once, few, many or a class for expanded clones.

clone_size: NA; j_call: TRBJ1-2; v_call: TRBV28; d_call: TRBD1; cdr3_nt: TGTGCCAGCAGTCCAGGGGGCTTTGGCTACACCTTC; cdr3_aa: CASSPGGFGYTF
clone_size: once; j_call: TRBJ1-5; v_call: TRBV7-2; d_call: NA; cdr3_nt: TGTGCCAGCAGCTTAGCGCGGGGTGGGGATCAGCCCCAGCATTTT; cdr3_aa: CASSLARGGDQPQHF
clone_size: NA; j_call: TRBJ1-4; v_call: TRBV7-2; d_call: TRBD1; cdr3_nt: TGTGCCAGCAGCTCTCGACAGGGGTCTAATGAAAAACTGTTTTTT; cdr3_aa: CASSSRQGSNEKLFF
clone_size: NA; j_call: TRBJ1-5; v_call: TRBV30; d_call: TRBD1; cdr3_nt: TGTGCCTGGAGTAAAGTTGGAGGGGGCGGCCAGCCCCAGCATTTT; cdr3_aa: CAWSKVGGGGQPQHF
clone_size: NA; j_call: TRBJ1-1; v_call: TRBV7-2; d_call: NA; cdr3_nt: TGTGCCAGCAGCTTAGCGCACGGCATAGGAGGTGAAGCTTTCTTT; cdr3_aa: CASSLAHGIGGEAFF
clone_size: NA; j_call: TRBJ1-6; v_call: TRBV11-2; d_call: TRBD1; cdr3_nt: TGTGCCAGCAGTTCCCTGGACAGGTATAATTCACCCCTCCACTTT; cdr3_aa: CASSSLDRYNSPLHF
clone_size: NA; j_call: TRBJ2-7; v_call: TRBV5-1; d_call: TRBD1; cdr3_nt: TGCGCCAGCAGCCCTCGACAGGGCCCATACGAGCAGTACTTC; cdr3_aa: CASSPRQGPYEQYF
clone_size: NA; j_call: TRBJ2-5; v_call: TRBV3-1/TRBV3-2; d_call: TRBD1; cdr3_nt: TGTGCCAGCAGCCCAGGGGGATACAAAGAGACCCAGTACTTC; cdr3_aa: CASSPGGYKETQYF
clone_size: NA; j_call: TRBJ2-3; v_call: TRBV28; d_call: TRBD1; cdr3_nt: TGTGCCAGTAAGACAGGGCCCAGAATGGATACGCAGTATTTT; cdr3_aa: CASKTGPRMDTQYF
clone_size: NA; j_call: TRBJ1-3; v_call: TRBV6-5; d_call: NA; cdr3_nt: TGTGCCAGCAGTTACTCTGGAGGATCTGGAAACACCATATATTTT; cdr3_aa: CASSYSGGSGNTIYF
clone_size: NA; j_call: TRBJ1-2; v_call: TRBV4-1; d_call: NA; cdr3_nt: TGCGCCAGCAGCCGGGAGACAGGCCAGAAATTTAACTATGGCTACACCTTC; cdr3_aa: CASSRETGQKFNYGYTF
clone_size: once; j_call: TRBJ2-4; v_call: TRBV5-1; d_call: TRBD1; cdr3_nt: TGCGCCAGCAGCCTGGCGGGACAGGGGGGGAGGTTGCCCAAAAACATTCAGTACTTC; cdr3_aa: CASSLAGQGGRLPKNIQYF
clone_size: NA; j_call: TRBJ1-1; v_call: TRBV30; d_call: NA; cdr3_nt: TGTGCCTGGAGCGGCGCCGGGACCGGGAGCACTGAAGCTTTCTTT; cdr3_aa: CAWSGAGTGSTEAFF
clone_size: NA; j_call: TRBJ1-2; v_call: TRBV5-6; d_call: NA; cdr3_nt: TGTGCCAGCAGCTTAGGACAGATGTTCTATGGCTACACCTTC; cdr3_aa: CASSLGQMFYGYTF
clone_size: NA; j_call: TRBJ2-3; v_call: TRBV4-1; d_call: TRBD1; cdr3_nt: TGCGCCAGCAGCCAGACAGGGGCCGCCACTCCGCAGTATTTT; cdr3_aa: CASSQTGAATPQYF
clone_size: NA; j_call: TRBJ2-2; v_call: TRBV6-5; d_call: NA; cdr3_nt: TGTGCCAGCAGCGTAAAAGACAGATCCGGGGAGCTGTTTTTT; cdr3_aa: CASSVKDRSGELFF
clone_size: NA; j_call: TRBJ2-1; v_call: TRBV3-1/TRBV3-2; d_call: TRBD2; cdr3_nt: TGTGCCAGCAGCCCCGGACTAGCCAATGAGCAGTTCTTC; cdr3_aa: CASSPGLANEQFF
clone_size: NA; j_call: TRBJ2-3; v_call: TRBV14; d_call: TRBD1; cdr3_nt: TGTGCCAGCAGCCGGGACAGGGGGCGCACAGATACGCAGTATTTT; cdr3_aa: CASSRDRGRTDTQYF
clone_size: NA; j_call: TRBJ2-5; v_call: TRBV6-5; d_call: TRBD2; cdr3_nt: TGTGCCAGCAGTCCACTAGCGGGGGGGAAAGAGACCCAGTACTTC; cdr3_aa: CASSPLAGGKETQYF
clone_size: NA; j_call: TRBJ2-7; v_call: TRBV7-9; d_call: TRBD2; cdr3_nt: TGTGCCAGCAGCCCGGGACTAGCGTCCTACGAGCAGTACTTC; cdr3_aa: CASSPGLASYEQYF
clone_size: NA; j_call: TRBJ1-2; v_call: TRBV25-1; d_call: NA; cdr3_nt: TGTGCCAGCAGTGAATATATAGAAGGCTACACCTTC; cdr3_aa: CASSEYIEGYTF
clone_size: NA; j_call: TRBJ2-7; v_call: TRBV5-1; d_call: NA; cdr3_nt: TGCGCCAGCAGCTCTACTAGCTTCCTCGAGCAGTACTTC; cdr3_aa: CASSSTSFLEQYF
clone_size: NA; j_call: TRBJ2-1; v_call: TRBV3-1/TRBV3-2; d_call: TRBD2; cdr3_nt: TGTGCCAGCAGCCTTCGGGCTAGCGGGAGCTTGGGTGAGCAGTTCTTC; cdr3_aa: CASSLRASGSLGEQFF
clone_size: NA; j_call: TRBJ1-2; v_call: TRBV7-9; d_call: TRBD1; cdr3_nt: TGTGCCAGCAGCAGACACAGGGGGCTCCTGCCTAACTATGGCTACACCTTC; cdr3_aa: CASSRHRGLLPNYGYTF
clone_size: once; j_call: TRBJ2-5; v_call: TRBV19; d_call: TRBD1; cdr3_nt: TGTGCCAGTAGTGTACAGGGGGCAGGTGGAGAGACCCAGTACTTC; cdr3_aa: CASSVQGAGGETQYF
clone_size: NA; j_call: TRBJ2-2; v_call: TRBV30; d_call: NA; cdr3_nt: TGTGCCTGGAGTCAAGGGGTACCCGGGGAGCTGTTTTTT; cdr3_aa: CAWSQGVPGELFF
clone_size: NA; j_call: TRBJ1-6; v_call: TRBV19; d_call: TRBD1; cdr3_nt: TGTGCCAGTAGGACGGACGGGACAGGGTCTCATTCACCCCTCCACTTT; cdr3_aa: CASRTDGTGSHSPLHF
clone_size: NA; j_call: TRBJ2-5; v_call: TRBV19; d_call: TRBD2; cdr3_nt: TGTGCCAGTAGTACTAGCGGGAGGGAGACCCAGTACTTC; cdr3_aa: CASSTSGRETQYF
clone_size: NA; j_call: TRBJ2-3; v_call: TRBV7-8; d_call: NA; cdr3_nt: TGTGCCAGCAGCTTAGAAGTCAGCGGCGGAGTACAGCCCCAGTATTTT; cdr3_aa: CASSLEVSGGVQPQYF
clone_size: NA; j_call: TRBJ2-3; v_call: TRBV6-9; d_call: NA; cdr3_nt: TGTGCCAGCAACCATACAGAAAGCACAGATACGCAGTATTTT; cdr3_aa: CASNHTESTDTQYF
clone_size: NA; j_call: TRBJ1-6; v_call: TRBV14; d_call: TRBD1; cdr3_nt: TGTTACAGGTTCCTAACAGGGGGGAGCTCCTATAATTCACCCCTCCACTTT; cdr3_aa: CYRFLTGGSSYNSPLHF
clone_size: NA; j_call: TRBJ2-2; v_call: TRBV30; d_call: NA; cdr3_nt: TGTGCCTGGAGGAATCCAGGGGTGAGGGCCGGGGAGCTGTTTTTT; cdr3_aa: CAWRNPGVRAGELFF
clone_size: NA; j_call: TRBJ1-4; v_call: TRBV21-1; d_call: NA; cdr3_nt: TGTGCCAGCAGCAATGGGCTAACTTCAACTAATGAAAAACTGTTTTTT; cdr3_aa: CASSNGLTSTNEKLFF
clone_size: NA; j_call: TRBJ2-1; v_call: TRBV6-6; d_call: TRBD2; cdr3_nt: TGTGCCAGCATTATAAGACTAGCGGGGTACGATGAGCAGTTCTTC; cdr3_aa: CASIIRLAGYDEQFF
clone_size: NA; j_call: TRBJ1-4; v_call: TRBV5-8; d_call: NA; cdr3_nt: TGTGCCAGCAGCTTGGCGGAAAAACTGTTTTTT; cdr3_aa: CASSLAEKLFF
clone_size: NA; j_call: TRBJ1-3; v_call: TRBV14; d_call: NA; cdr3_nt: TGTGCCAGCAGCCAAGATTGGGCAAGCTCTGGAAACACCATATATTTT; cdr3_aa: CASSQDWASSGNTIYF
clone_size: NA; j_call: TRBJ1-1; v_call: TRBV24-1; d_call: NA; cdr3_nt: TGTGCCACCAGTGATCTTGATGGGGCACCTCGCGAAGCTTTCTTT; cdr3_aa: CATSDLDGAPREAFF
clone_size: NA; j_call: TRBJ1-2; v_call: TRBV7-2; d_call: NA; cdr3_nt: TGTGCCAGCAGCTTAGATCTCGGGGTGACCACTAACTATGGCTACACCTTC; cdr3_aa: CASSLDLGVTTNYGYTF
clone_size: NA; j_call: TRBJ2-7; v_call: TRBV6-5; d_call: NA; cdr3_nt: TGTGCCAGCAGTTACGTGACAGGTCCTACGGGTTACGAGCAGTACTTC; cdr3_aa: CASSYVTGPTGYEQYF
clone_size: once; j_call: TRBJ2-1; v_call: TRBV29-1; d_call: TRBD2; cdr3_nt: TGCAGCGTGAGCCGCGGGGGAAGAGCTACAGGTTACAATGAGCAGTTCTTC; cdr3_aa: CSVSRGGRATGYNEQFF
clone_size: NA; j_call: TRBJ1-5; v_call: TRBV7-2; d_call: NA; cdr3_nt: TGTGCCAGCAGCTCGTCTGGGGGGGCGAACAGTCAGCCCCAGCATTTT; cdr3_aa: CASSSSGGANSQPQHF
clone_size: NA; j_call: TRBJ2-3; v_call: TRBV25-1; d_call: TRBD1; cdr3_nt: TGTGCCAGCAGTGACTCGGGACAGATCACAGATACGCAGTATTTT; cdr3_aa: CASSDSGQITDTQYF
clone_size: NA; j_call: TRBJ1-6; v_call: TRBV18; d_call: TRBD1; cdr3_nt: TGTGCCAGCTCACCGATTACCGGGACAGGGCCCTCGGGGGCCAATTCACCCCTCCACTTT; cdr3_aa: CASSPITGTGPSGANSPLHF
clone_size: once; j_call: TRBJ2-1; v_call: TRBV18; d_call: TRBD2; cdr3_nt: TGTGCCAGCTCACCCTATCCTGCTAGCGGGATTTACAATGAGCAGTTCTTC; cdr3_aa: CASSPYPASGIYNEQFF
clone_size: NA; j_call: TRBJ1-6; v_call: TRBV5-1; d_call: NA; cdr3_nt: TGCGCCAGCAGCTTGGAAGCGGGTAGCTCCTATAATTCACCCCTCCACTTT; cdr3_aa: CASSLEAGSSYNSPLHF
clone_size: NA; j_call: TRBJ1-5; v_call: TRBV5-1; d_call: TRBD1; cdr3_nt: TGCGCCAGCAGCTCCCGACCGGGACAGGCGCAGCCCCAGCATTTT; cdr3_aa: CASSSRPGQAQPQHF
clone_size: NA; j_call: TRBJ2-1; v_call: TRBV4-1; d_call: NA; cdr3_nt: TGCGCCAGCAGCCAAGACGGGAACGGAGACAATGAGCAGTTCTTC; cdr3_aa: CASSQDGNGDNEQFF
clone_size: NA; j_call: TRBJ2-3; v_call: TRBV11-2; d_call: NA; cdr3_nt: TGTGCCAGCAGCTCGCAGGCAGATACGCAGTATTTT; cdr3_aa: CASSSQADTQYF
clone_size: NA; j_call: TRBJ2-1; v_call: TRBV3-1/TRBV3-2; d_call: TRBD2; cdr3_nt: TGTGCCAGCAGCCAGACTAGCGGGGTGAATGAGCAGTTCTTC; cdr3_aa: CASSQTSGVNEQFF
clone_size: NA; j_call: TRBJ2-1; v_call: TRBV6-4; d_call: TRBD1; cdr3_nt: TGTGCCAGCAGCGCACAGGGGTCGACTGGTCTCGGTGAGCAGTTCTTC; cdr3_aa: CASSAQGSTGLGEQFF
clone_size: NA; j_call: TRBJ1-2; v_call: TRBV29-1; d_call: NA; cdr3_nt: TGCAGCGTTTTCCGTACAGGGTCCCTCCACACCTTC; cdr3_aa: CSVFRTGSLHTF
clone_size: NA; j_call: TRBJ2-1; v_call: TRBV2; d_call: TRBD1; cdr3_nt: TGTGCCAGCAGGAACGACAGGGCTAATGAGCAGTTCTTC; cdr3_aa: CASRNDRANEQFF
clone_size: NA; j_call: TRBJ1-1; v_call: TRBV7-3; d_call: NA; cdr3_nt: TGTGCCAGCAGCTTAACAGGGGCGCGAGGCACTGAAGCTTTCTTT; cdr3_aa: CASSLTGARGTEAFF